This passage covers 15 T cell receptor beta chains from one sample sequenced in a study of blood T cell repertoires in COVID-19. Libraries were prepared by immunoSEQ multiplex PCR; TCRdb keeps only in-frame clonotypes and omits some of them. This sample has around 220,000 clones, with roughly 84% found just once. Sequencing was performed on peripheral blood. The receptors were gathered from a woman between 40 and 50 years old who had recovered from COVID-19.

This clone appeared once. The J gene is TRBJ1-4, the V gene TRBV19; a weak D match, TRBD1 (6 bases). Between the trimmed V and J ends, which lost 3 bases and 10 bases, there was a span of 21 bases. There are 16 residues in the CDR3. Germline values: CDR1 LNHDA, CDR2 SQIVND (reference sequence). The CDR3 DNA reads TGTGCCAGTAGTATTATTACAGGGCCCGGCGGCGGAAAACTGTTTTTT. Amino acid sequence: CASSIITGPGGGKLFF.

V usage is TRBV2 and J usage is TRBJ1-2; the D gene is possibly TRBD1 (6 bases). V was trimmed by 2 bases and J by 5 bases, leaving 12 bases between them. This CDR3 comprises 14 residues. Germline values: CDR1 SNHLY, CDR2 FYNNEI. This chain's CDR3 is CASSESPGAYGYTF. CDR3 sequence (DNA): TGTGCCAGCAGTGAATCCCCAGGGGCGTATGGCTACACCTTC.

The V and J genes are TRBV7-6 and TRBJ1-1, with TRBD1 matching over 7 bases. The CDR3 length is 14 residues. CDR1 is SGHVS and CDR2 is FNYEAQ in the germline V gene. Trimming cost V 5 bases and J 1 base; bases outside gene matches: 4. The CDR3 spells CASSPRTGNTEAFF. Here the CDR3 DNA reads TGTGCCAGCAGCCCCCGGACAGGGAACACTGAAGCTTTCTTT.

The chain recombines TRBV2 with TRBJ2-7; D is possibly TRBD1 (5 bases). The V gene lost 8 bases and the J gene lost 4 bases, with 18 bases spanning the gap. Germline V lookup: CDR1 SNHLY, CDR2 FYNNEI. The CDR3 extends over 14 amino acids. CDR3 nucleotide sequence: TGTGCCAGCCGCCAAATCTTAGGGGATTACGAGCAGTACTTC. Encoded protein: CASRQILGDYEQYF.

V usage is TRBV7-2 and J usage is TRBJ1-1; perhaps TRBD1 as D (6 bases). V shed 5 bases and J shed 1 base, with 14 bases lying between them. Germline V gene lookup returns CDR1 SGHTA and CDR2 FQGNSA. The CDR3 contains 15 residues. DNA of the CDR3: TGTGCCAGCAGCATGAAAGGACAGTGGAACACTGAAGCTTTCTTT. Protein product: CASSMKGQWNTEAFF. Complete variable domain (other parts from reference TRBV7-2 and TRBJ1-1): GAGVSQSPSNKVTEKGKDVELRCDPISGHTALYWYRQSLGQGLEFLIYFQGNSAPDKSGLPSDRFSAERTGGSVSTLTIQRTQQEDSAVYLCASSMKGQWNTEAFFGQGTRLTVV.

This CDR3 reads CASSASGGRGGYTF. Here the CDR3 DNA reads TGTGCCAGCAGCGCGTCAGGGGGGAGAGGGGGCTACACCTTC. V is TRBV7-9 and J is TRBJ1-2; 7 bases map to TRBD1. J gave up 8 bases and V 5 bases, and 11 bases lay outside the gene matches. Germline lookup yields CDR1 SEHNR and CDR2 FQNEAQ (reference sequence). CDR3 length: 14 residues.

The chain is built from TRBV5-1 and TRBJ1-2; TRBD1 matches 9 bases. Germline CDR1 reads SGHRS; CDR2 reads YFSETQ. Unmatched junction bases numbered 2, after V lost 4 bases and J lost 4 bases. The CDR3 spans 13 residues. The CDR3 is CASSAGQGYGYTF. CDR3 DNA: TGCGCCAGCAGCGCGGGACAGGGCTATGGCTACACCTTC.

The CDR3 bases are TGTGCCAGCAGTTCGGGGACAGGGGTCGGCTACACCTTC. Its translation: CASSSGTGVGYTF. The chain employs TRBV12-3 or TRBV12-4 and TRBJ1-2; 10 bases fit TRBD1. Trimming at V came to 4 bases and at J to 8 bases, leaving 4 bases not matched to a gene. This CDR3 contains 13 residues.

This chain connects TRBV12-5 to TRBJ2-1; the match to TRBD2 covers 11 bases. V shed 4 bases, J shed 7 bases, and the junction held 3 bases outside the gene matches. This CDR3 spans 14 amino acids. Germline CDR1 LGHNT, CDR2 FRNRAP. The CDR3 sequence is CASGSGTSGNEQFF. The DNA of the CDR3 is TGTGCTAGTGGTTCCGGGACTAGCGGAAATGAGCAGTTCTTC. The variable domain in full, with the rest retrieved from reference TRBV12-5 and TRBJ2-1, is DARVTQTPRHKVTEMGQEVTMRCQPILGHNTVFWYRQTMMQGLELLAYFRNRAPLDDSGMPKDRFSAEMPDATLATLKIQPSEPRDSAVYFCASGSGTSGNEQFFGPGTRLTVL.

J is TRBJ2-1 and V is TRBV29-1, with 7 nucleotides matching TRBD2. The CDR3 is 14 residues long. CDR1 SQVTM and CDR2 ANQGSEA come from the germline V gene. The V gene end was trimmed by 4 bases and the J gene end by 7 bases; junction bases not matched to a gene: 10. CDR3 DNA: TGCAGCGTTGGGGGAGGGGCTGGGACTAATGAGCAGTTCTTC. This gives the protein CSVGGGAGTNEQFF.

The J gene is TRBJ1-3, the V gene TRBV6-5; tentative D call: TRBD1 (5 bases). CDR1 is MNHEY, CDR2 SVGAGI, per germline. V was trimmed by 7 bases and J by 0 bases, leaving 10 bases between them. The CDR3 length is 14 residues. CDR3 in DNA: TGTGCCAGCACTCACACAGGCTCTGGAAACACCATATATTTT. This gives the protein CASTHTGSGNTIYF.

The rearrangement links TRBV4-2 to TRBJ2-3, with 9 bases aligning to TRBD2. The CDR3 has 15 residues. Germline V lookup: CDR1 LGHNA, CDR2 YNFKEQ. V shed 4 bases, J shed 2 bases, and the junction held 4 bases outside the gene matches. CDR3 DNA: TGTGCCAGCAGCCGGACTAGCGAGGACACAGATACGCAGTATTTT. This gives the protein CASSRTSEDTDTQYF.

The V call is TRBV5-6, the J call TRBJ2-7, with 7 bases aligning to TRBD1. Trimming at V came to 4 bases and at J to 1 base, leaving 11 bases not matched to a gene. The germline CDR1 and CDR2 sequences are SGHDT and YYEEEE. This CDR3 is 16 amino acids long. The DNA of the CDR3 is TGTGCCAGCAGCGCGTACCCCGGGACAGAATCCTACGAGCAGTACTTC. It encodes CASSAYPGTESYEQYF.

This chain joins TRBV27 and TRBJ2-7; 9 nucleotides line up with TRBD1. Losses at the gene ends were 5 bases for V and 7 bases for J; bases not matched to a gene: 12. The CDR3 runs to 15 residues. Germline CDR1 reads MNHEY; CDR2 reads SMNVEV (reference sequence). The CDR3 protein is CASSRSGTGLGEQYF. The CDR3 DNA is TGTGCCAGCAGTCGATCCGGGACAGGGCTGGGGGAGCAGTACTTC.

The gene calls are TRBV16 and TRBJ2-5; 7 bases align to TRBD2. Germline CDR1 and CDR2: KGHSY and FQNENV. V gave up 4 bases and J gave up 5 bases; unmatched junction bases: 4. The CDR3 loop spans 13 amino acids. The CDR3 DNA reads TGTGCCAGCAGCCCCTTCGGGGGGGAGACCCAGTACTTC. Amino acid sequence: CASSPFGGETQYF.